Below are 20 T cell receptor beta chains sequenced from a single sample in a study of blood T cell repertoires in COVID-19. Profiled with immunoSEQ multiplex PCR; TCRdb holds only in-frame clones, not every one. The sample includes over 250,000 clones, 88% of them seen just once. Sequencing input: PBMCs or T cells enriched from blood (not recorded which). Every receptor here comes from an older woman in a cohort exposed to, infected with or recovered from COVID-19 (not recorded which).

This chain links TRBV6-5 with TRBJ1-5, with D unresolved. Trimming stripped 7 bases from V and 0 bases from J, with 13 bases between. Germline CDR1 is MNHEY and CDR2 is SVGAGI. The CDR3 contains 15 residues. The CDR3 bases are TGTGCCAGCACCAACAGCCTCAATAGCAATCAGCCCCAGCATTTT. Residues: CASTNSLNSNQPQHF.

This chain links TRBV21-1 with TRBJ2-1; the table assigns TRBD2, which was not confirmed against the DNA. TRBV21-1 is recorded as a pseudogene. This CDR3 comprises 14 residues. The CDR3 DNA reads as TGTGCCACCCTGGGAGGGGACCCCTCCAATGAGCAGTTCTTC. This translates into CATLGGDPSNEQFF.

V gene TRBV27 combines with J gene TRBJ2-1, with 9 bases matching TRBD2. Germline V gene data show CDR1 as MNHEY and CDR2 as SMNVEV (reference sequence). Trimming cost V 2 bases and J 4 bases; bases outside gene matches: 6. The CDR3 is 16 amino acids. The CDR3 spells CASSLPLAGKYNEQFF. DNA of the CDR3: TGTGCCAGCAGTTTACCCCTAGCGGGAAAGTACAATGAGCAGTTCTTC.

This clone was seen once. The rearrangement links TRBV4-1 to TRBJ1-5; 8 bases agree with TRBD1. The CDR3 sequence is 15 residues long. Germline V gene data show CDR1 as MGHRA and CDR2 as YSYEKL. J was trimmed by 6 bases and V by 7 bases; bases with no gene match: 11. CDR3 sequence: CASTITQGAGQPQHF. CDR3 in DNA: TGCGCCAGCACCATAACGCAGGGGGCAGGTCAGCCCCAGCATTTT.

The chain joins TRBV5-1 to TRBJ2-7; 7 bases are shared with TRBD1. CDR1 is SGHRS, CDR2 YFSETQ, per germline. The junction had 4 bases not matched to a gene; V was cut back by 0 bases and J by 4 bases. The CDR3 contains 14 residues. CDR3 in amino acids: CASSLGDRAYEQYF. Here the CDR3 DNA reads TGCGCCAGCAGCTTGGGGGACAGAGCATACGAGCAGTACTTC. Together with reference TRBV5-1 and TRBJ2-7, the CDR3 gives the full variable domain: KAGVTQTPRYLIKTRGQQVTLSCSPISGHRSVSWYQQTPGQGLQFLFEYFSETQRNKGNFPGRFSGRQFSNSRSEMNVSTLELGDSALYLCASSLGDRAYEQYFGPGTRLTVT.

The V gene is TRBV14, the J gene TRBJ2-2; D gene uncertain. Trimming pared 0 bases from V and 7 bases from J, leaving 6 bases between. Germline lookup yields CDR1 SGHDN and CDR2 FVKESK. CDR3 size: 13 residues. Written as DNA, the CDR3 is TGTGCCAGCAGCCAAGAATTCGTCGGGGAGCTGTTTTTT. Translation: CASSQEFVGELFF.

The table lists this clone with a few counts. This chain joins TRBV9 and TRBJ2-7, with 7 positions matching TRBD1. The germline V gene has CDR1 SGDLS and CDR2 YYNGEE. The J segment lost 0 bases and the V segment lost 0 bases, leaving 3 bases of the junction unmatched. The CDR3 consists of 15 residues. The CDR3 reads CASSVGGTASYEQYF. The CDR3, as DNA: TGTGCCAGCAGCGTAGGGGGGACAGCCTCCTACGAGCAGTACTTC. Variable domain in full (rest from reference TRBV9 and TRBJ2-7): DSGVTQTPKHLITATGQRVTLRCSPRSGDLSVYWYQQSLDQGLQFLIQYYNGEERAKGNILERFSAQQFPDLHSELNLSSLELGDSALYFCASSVGGTASYEQYFGPGTRLTVT.

This sequence joins TRBV5-1 and TRBJ2-1; 12 nucleotides line up with TRBD2. The CDR3 runs 14 residues. Germline V gene data show CDR1 as SGHRS and CDR2 as YFSETQ. Losses at the gene ends were 0 bases for V and 9 bases for J; bases not matched to a gene: 1. The CDR3 coding sequence is TGCGCCAGCAGCTTGGGGGGACTAGCGGGTGAGCAGTTCTTC. Amino acid sequence: CASSLGGLAGEQFF.

The chain combines TRBV24-1 with TRBJ2-7, with 7 bases lining up with TRBD2. The CDR3 spans 17 residues. The V gene end was trimmed by 2 bases and the J gene end by 4 bases; junction bases not matched to a gene: 13. Germline assignment: CDR1 KGHDR and CDR2 SFDVKD. The CDR3 DNA is TGTGCCACCAGTGATTCGGGGGAGGGAGATCGGTGGTACGAGCAGTACTTC. Its protein product is CATSDSGEGDRWYEQYF.

This clone occurred once. The V call is TRBV28, the J call TRBJ2-7, with unresolved D. Germline loops: CDR1 MDHEN, CDR2 SYDVKM. Trimming took 6 bases from V and 0 from J, leaving 12 bases between them. The CDR3 is made up of 14 amino acids. The CDR3 DNA follows: TGTGCCAGCAGAGAGGCCTTAAGCTCCTACGAGCAGTACTTC. It translates to CASREALSSYEQYF.

V and J are TRBV30 and TRBJ1-1; the D is unclear. The CDR3 sequence is 12 residues long. Germline V CDR1 and CDR2: GTSNPN, SVGIG (reference sequence). V gave up 1 base and J gave up 7 bases, with 10 bases separating them. Here the CDR3 reads CAWSGLRSEAFF. The CDR3 region has the DNA TGTGCCTGGAGTGGCCTTCGGAGTGAAGCTTTCTTT.

The rearrangement links TRBV5-1 to TRBJ2-3; a weak D match, TRBD1 (5 bases). This CDR3 spans 15 amino acids. V was shortened by 5 bases and J by 0 bases, with 13 bases between the two germline ends. Germline CDR1 reads SGHRS; CDR2 reads YFSETQ. The CDR3 nucleotides read TGCGCCAGCAGGTACCAGGGTTCTAGCACAGATACGCAGTATTTT. It translates to CASRYQGSSTDTQYF.

This rearrangement joins TRBV20-1 to TRBJ2-2; TRBD2 agrees at 8 bases. The CDR3 length is 16 residues. V shed 3 bases, J shed 2 bases, and the junction held 8 bases outside the gene matches. The V gene's germline CDR1 is DFQATT and CDR2 SNEGSKA (reference sequence). CDR3 in DNA: TGCAGTGCTAGTCTCGGACTAGCAGATAACACCGGGGAGCTGTTTTTT. Translated, it gives CSASLGLADNTGELFF.

The rearrangement joins TRBV4-3 to TRBJ2-7; 7 bases fit TRBD2. J was trimmed by 6 bases and V by 4 bases; bases with no gene match: 18. Germline loops: CDR1 LGHNA, CDR2 YSLEER. The CDR3 sequence is 17 residues long. The CDR3 DNA follows: TGCGCCAGCAGCCTCCTCAGACTTCAGGGAGGGGTGGGCGAGCAGTACTTC. Protein: CASSLLRLQGGVGEQYF.

This clone was observed a handful of times. The gene calls are TRBV4-3 and TRBJ1-4, with TRBD1 matching over 8 bases. V lost 2 bases to trimming and J lost 5 bases; unmatched junction nucleotides: 1. The germline gives CDR1 LGHNA, CDR2 YSLEER. The CDR3 is 14 amino acids. The DNA for the CDR3 is TGCGCCAGCAGCCAAAACAGGGGGAATGAAAAACTGTTTTTT. Translating gives CASSQNRGNEKLFF.

The V call is TRBV29-1, the J call TRBJ2-1, with D perhaps matching TRBD1 (5 bases). V lost 5 bases and J 1 base, leaving 12 bases between the germline ends. The CDR3 extends over 14 amino acids. Germline CDR1 is SQVTM and CDR2 is ANQGSEA. The DNA for the CDR3 is TGCAGCGTTTCCAGGGCCCAATCCTACAATGAGCAGTTCTTC. Encoded protein: CSVSRAQSYNEQFF.

This clone was seen once. The chain has TRBV9 and TRBJ2-2, with 8 bases identical to TRBD2. This CDR3 spans 16 amino acids. Germline assignment: CDR1 SGDLS and CDR2 YYNGEE. With 5 bases clipped from V and 7 bases from J, the junction kept 13 bases outside the gene matches. Here the CDR3 DNA reads TGTGCCAGCAGTTTCGAATGGACTAGCTCGTACGGGGAGCTGTTTTTT. Encoded protein: CASSFEWTSSYGELFF.

This clone was detected once. The chain employs TRBV18 and TRBJ2-7, with 8 bases that match TRBD1. Per the germline V gene, CDR1 is KGHSH and CDR2 is LQKENI. The CDR3 loop spans 13 amino acids. The ends lost 3 bases at V and 6 bases at J; junction bases unmatched: 4. CDR3 nucleotide sequence: TGTGCCAGCTCACCCCTCGACAGGGGCGAGCAGTACTTC. Translation gives CASSPLDRGEQYF.

This rearrangement joins TRBV4-2 to TRBJ2-7, with 14 bases matching TRBD2. This CDR3 has 17 residues. V shed 4 bases, J shed 0 bases, and the junction held 5 bases outside the gene matches. CDR1 LGHNA and CDR2 YNFKEQ come from the germline V gene. The chain's CDR3 is CASSLEGTSGSSYEQYF. For the CDR3, the DNA is TGTGCCAGCAGCCTCGAAGGGACTAGCGGGAGCTCCTACGAGCAGTACTTC.

This chain connects TRBV15 to TRBJ1-5, with D possibly being TRBD1 (6 bases). Trimming removed 0 bases at V and 0 bases at J, with 9 bases between. CDR1 and CDR2 from the germline V gene are LNHNV and YYDKDF (reference sequence). The CDR3 extends over 16 amino acids. CDR3 DNA sequence: TGTGCCACCAGCAGAGAAGGACAGTATAGCAATCAGCCCCAGCATTTT. This encodes CATSREGQYSNQPQHF.